These 24 T cell receptor beta chains came from one sample sequenced in a study of graft-versus-host responses after intestinal transplantation. Generated by immunoSEQ multiplex PCR, the TCRdb table keeps only in-frame clones and is missing some. Among roughly 70,000 clones listed, approximately 87% were seen once. No antigen has been identified for these receptors. The sequencing used unstimulated CD4+ T cells sorted from spleen or lymph node cells, collected before transplant. These receptors all come from a human donor who was the organ donor for an intestinal transplant.

The V gene is TRBV2, the J gene TRBJ2-1; weak D call: TRBD2 (7 bases). V shed 7 bases and J shed 2 bases, with 15 bases lying between them. CDR3 length equals 15 residues. Germline V gene data show CDR1 as SNHLY and CDR2 as FYNNEI. The CDR3 nucleotides are TGTGCCAGCACGACCAGGCGGGGGCCCTACAATGAGCAGTTCTTC. As protein: CASTTRRGPYNEQFF.

V is TRBV19 and J is TRBJ2-5, with 8 bases aligning to TRBD1. V lost 4 bases, J lost 0 bases, and 10 bases stayed unmatched. CDR3 length: 17 residues. CDR1 and CDR2 from the germline V gene are LNHDA and SQIVND (reference sequence). DNA of the CDR3: TGTGCCAGTAGTACTACTCATGTGACAGGGGACCAAGAGACCCAGTACTTC. This encodes CASSTTHVTGDQETQYF.

The V gene is TRBV7-8, the J gene TRBJ1-1; D is possibly TRBD1 (6 bases). The V end lost 5 bases, the J end lost 4 bases, and 8 bases lay between the germline ends. The CDR3 spans 12 residues. CDR1 and CDR2 from the germline V gene are SGHVS and FQNEAQ. The CDR3 here is CASSRGATEAFF. The CDR3 DNA reads TGTGCCAGCAGCCGGGGGGCCACTGAAGCTTTCTTT.

In DNA form, the CDR3 reads TGTGCCAGCAGACGTCGTGGACTAGCGGGGGGGGATAATAAAATAAGCGAACAGCTGTTTTTT. Its translation: CASRRRGLAGGDNKISEQLFF. V usage is TRBV27 and J usage is TRBJ2-2, with 15 nucleotides matching TRBD2. The V segment lost 6 bases and the J segment 12 bases; nucleotides outside the gene matches: 26. This CDR3 is built from 21 residues. Germline CDR1 is MNHEY and CDR2 is SMNVEV (reference sequence).

This clone was recorded only once. The genes are TRBV28 and TRBJ1-1; perhaps TRBD1 as D (6 bases). The CDR3 length is 15 residues. Germline V gene lookup returns CDR1 MDHEN and CDR2 SYDVKM. V gave up 1 base and J gave up 3 bases, with 12 bases separating them. CDR3 sequence reads: CASSLSTGRDTEAFF. The CDR3 DNA reads as TGTGCCAGCAGTTTATCTACAGGGAGGGACACTGAAGCTTTCTTT.

This sequence joins TRBV5-6 and TRBJ2-3; the match to TRBD2 covers 11 bases. Germline V gene sequence: CDR1 SGHDT, CDR2 YYEEEE. The CDR3 spans 17 residues. The junction had 4 bases not matched to a gene; V was cut back by 0 bases and J by 1 base. The DNA of the CDR3 is TGTGCCAGCAGCTTGGGAGTACTAGCGGGGGGCACAGATACGCAGTATTTT. As protein: CASSLGVLAGGTDTQYF.

This chain connects TRBV7-9 to TRBJ1-2; D possibly corresponds to TRBD1 (5 bases). CDR1 is SEHNR, CDR2 FQNEAQ, per germline (reference sequence). V dropped 5 bases and J dropped 4 bases, with 14 bases sitting between them. There are 14 residues in the CDR3. The CDR3 sequence is CASSRSGGTYGYTF. The DNA for the CDR3 is TGTGCCAGCAGCCGATCCGGGGGTACCTATGGCTACACCTTC.

This clone occurred once. The chain joins TRBV28 to TRBJ2-5, with D possibly being TRBD1 (5 bases). Trimming pared 4 bases from V and 4 bases from J, leaving 19 bases between. The CDR3 totals 16 residues. The germline V gene encodes CDR1 MDHEN and CDR2 SYDVKM. The CDR3 DNA reads TGTGCCAGCAGTTCAACAGGAGCACCGGTGGGAGAGACCCAGTACTTC. Its translation is CASSSTGAPVGETQYF.

The chain carries TRBV7-6 and TRBJ2-4; the match to TRBD1 covers 8 bases. The trim removed 5 bases at V and 3 bases at J, leaving 12 bases unmatched. This CDR3 is built from 17 residues. The germline V gene has CDR1 SGHVS and CDR2 FNYEAQ. CDR3 residues: CASSPSAPTGGKNIQYF. Here the CDR3 DNA reads TGTGCCAGCAGCCCCTCAGCCCCAACAGGGGGCAAAAACATTCAGTACTTC.

The chain couples TRBV5-1 to TRBJ1-1; D gene ambiguous. Trimming took off 0 bases at V and 4 bases at J, with 13 bases between the two ends. Germline V gives CDR1 SGHRS, CDR2 YFSETQ. The CDR3 extends over 15 amino acids. The CDR3 DNA is TGCGCCAGCAGCTTGGGGGCAGTGGAATCCACTGAAGCTTTCTTT. Its protein is CASSLGAVESTEAFF.

There are a few counts of this clone. The chain uses TRBV7-9 and TRBJ1-2; D not resolved. The CDR3 is 14 amino acids. CDR1 is SEHNR, CDR2 FQNEAQ, per germline (reference sequence). V shed 0 bases and J shed 3 bases, with 8 bases lying between them. CDR3 amino acids: CASSLAVEYYGYTF. The CDR3 region has the DNA TGTGCCAGCAGCTTAGCCGTGGAGTACTATGGCTACACCTTC.

The chain combines TRBV19 with TRBJ2-7; 7 nucleotides agree with TRBD1. Germline CDR1 and CDR2: LNHDA and SQIVND (reference sequence). V was pared by 5 bases and J by 3 bases, with 7 bases of the junction left unmatched. The CDR3 has 14 amino acids. The CDR3 bases are TGTGCCAGTAGTCTAGTGGCAGGGGGCTACGAGCAGTACGTC. Its protein product is CASSLVAGGYEQYV.

The V gene is TRBV9, the J gene TRBJ1-3; D is ambiguous. Germline V gene lookup returns CDR1 SGDLS and CDR2 YYNGEE. Trimming removed 0 bases at V and 2 bases at J, with 6 bases between. CDR3 length: 14 amino acids. This CDR3 reads CASSVDGTGNTIYF. The CDR3 DNA sequence: TGTGCCAGCAGCGTAGATGGCACTGGAAACACCATATATTTT.

This chain joins TRBV11-2 and TRBJ2-3; D unclear. The germline V and J ends were trimmed by 5 bases and 1 base, with 13 bases remaining between them. CDR1 and CDR2 (germline): SGHAT, FQNNGV. This CDR3 contains 15 residues. The DNA of the CDR3 is TGTGCCAGCAGCCCAAGAGTGGTCGGCACAGATACGCAGTATTTT. It encodes CASSPRVVGTDTQYF.

The chain uses TRBV29-1 and TRBJ2-5; 8 nucleotides agree with TRBD1. Germline trimming cut 1 base from V and 2 bases from J; bases unmatched to any gene: 9. Germline CDR1 SQVTM, CDR2 ANQGSEA. The CDR3 is made up of 16 amino acids. The CDR3 region is CSVEGGLDRGQETQYF. The CDR3 coding sequence is TGCAGCGTTGAAGGGGGCCTTGACAGGGGTCAAGAGACCCAGTACTTC.

This clone has only a few counts. The chain joins TRBV7-8 to TRBJ1-4; D not resolved. V dropped 4 bases and J dropped 1 base, with 7 bases sitting between them. CDR1 and CDR2 (germline): SGHVS, FQNEAQ. This CDR3 comprises 14 residues. This chain's CDR3 is CASSSELTNEKLFF. The CDR3 DNA reads as TGTGCCAGCAGCTCCGAACTAACTAATGAAAAACTGTTTTTT. Filled out from reference TRBV7-8 and TRBJ1-4, the complete variable domain reads GAGVSQSPRYKVAKRGQDVALRCDPISGHVSLFWYQQALGQGPEFLTYFQNEAQLDKSGLPSDRFFAERPEGSVSTLKIQRTQQEDSAVYLCASSSELTNEKLFFGSGTQLSVL.

This clone was picked up a small number of times. The chain couples TRBV28 to TRBJ2-3; D is possibly TRBD1 (5 bases). The CDR3 runs 14 residues. V was trimmed by 7 bases and J by 6 bases, leaving 17 bases between them. Germline V gives CDR1 MDHEN, CDR2 SYDVKM. The DNA of the CDR3 is TGTGCCAGCAAGGAACAGGCGCCTGACGATACGCAGTATTTT. Residues: CASKEQAPDDTQYF.

The chain couples TRBV19 to TRBJ1-2; a weak D match, TRBD1 (6 bases). The CDR3 runs to 14 residues. V was trimmed by 6 bases and J by 6 bases, leaving 17 bases between them. Germline V gives CDR1 LNHDA, CDR2 SQIVND (reference sequence). CDR3 bases: TGTGCCAGTAGAGTGGAACGGACAGCGGATGGCTACACCTTC. Protein: CASRVERTADGYTF. The variable domain in full, with the rest retrieved from reference TRBV19 and TRBJ1-2, is DGGITQSPKYLFRKEGQNVTLSCEQNLNHDAMYWYRQDPGQGLRLIYYSQIVNDFQKGDIAEGYSVSREKKESFPLTVTSAQKNPTAFYLCASRVERTADGYTFGSGTRLTVV.

The chain links TRBV28 to TRBJ2-7, with a possible D match to TRBD1 (6 bases). Trimming took off 4 bases at V and 3 bases at J, with 19 bases between the two ends. The germline V gene has CDR1 MDHEN and CDR2 SYDVKM. The CDR3 is 16 residues long. CDR3 sequence reads: CASSSAPGTTVYEQYV. The CDR3 DNA reads TGTGCCAGCAGTTCAGCGCCTGGGACAACAGTCTACGAGCAGTACGTC.

The genes are TRBV6-1 and TRBJ2-3; 9 positions agree with TRBD2. The CDR3 totals 18 residues. The germline CDR1 and CDR2 sequences are MNHNS and SASEGT. V was clipped by 4 bases and J by 2 bases; unmatched bases: 13. The CDR3 reads CASSVGGPSGVYTDTQYF. Written as DNA, the CDR3 is TGTGCCAGCAGTGTGGGGGGGCCTAGCGGGGTGTACACAGATACGCAGTATTTT.

The gene calls are TRBV29-1 and TRBJ2-3; 9 bases line up with TRBD1. The V gene's germline CDR1 is SQVTM and CDR2 ANQGSEA. V was pared by 1 base and J by 0 bases, with 5 bases of the junction left unmatched. CDR3 length: 16 residues. The CDR3 region has the DNA TGCAGCGTTGAAGTCCCGGACAGGGGTAGCACAGATACGCAGTATTTT. This encodes CSVEVPDRGSTDTQYF.

The chain is built from TRBV9 and TRBJ1-1, with D unclear. This CDR3 spans 14 amino acids. CDR1 is SGDLS, CDR2 YYNGEE, per germline. Between the trimmed V and J ends, which lost 3 bases and 0 bases, there was a span of 9 bases. CDR3 DNA sequence: TGTGCCAGCAGCGCCACAGCCCTGAACACTGAAGCTTTCTTT. Amino acid sequence: CASSATALNTEAFF.

The V gene is TRBV10-3, the J gene TRBJ2-5, with TRBD2 matching 8 bases. The germline CDR1 and CDR2 sequences are ENHRY and SYGVKD. Trimming removed 3 bases from V and 2 bases from J; junction bases left unmatched: 8. The CDR3 is 16 amino acids. The CDR3 loop is CAISDGASGSQETQYF. CDR3 in DNA: TGTGCCATCAGTGATGGGGCTAGCGGGTCTCAAGAGACCCAGTACTTC.

CDR3 DNA sequence: TGTGCCAGCAGTTTGCCAGGCAGGGTACCTTTCTTT. It encodes CASSLPGRVPFF. The V gene is TRBV28, the J gene TRBJ1-1, with a possible D match to TRBD1 (5 bases). Germline CDR1 and CDR2: MDHEN and SYDVKM. This CDR3 comprises 12 residues. V was shortened by 3 bases and J by 12 bases, with 14 bases between the two germline ends.